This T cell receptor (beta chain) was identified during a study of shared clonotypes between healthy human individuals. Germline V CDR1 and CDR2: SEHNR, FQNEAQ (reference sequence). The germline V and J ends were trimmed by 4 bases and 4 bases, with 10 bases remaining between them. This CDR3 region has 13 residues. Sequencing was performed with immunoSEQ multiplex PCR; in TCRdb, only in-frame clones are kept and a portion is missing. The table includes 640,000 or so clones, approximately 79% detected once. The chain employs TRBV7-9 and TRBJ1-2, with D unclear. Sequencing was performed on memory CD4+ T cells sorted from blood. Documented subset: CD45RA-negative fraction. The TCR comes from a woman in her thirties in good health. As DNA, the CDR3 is TGTGCCAGCAGCTCAGACAACCTCTATGGCTACACCTTC. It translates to CASSSDNLYGYTF.